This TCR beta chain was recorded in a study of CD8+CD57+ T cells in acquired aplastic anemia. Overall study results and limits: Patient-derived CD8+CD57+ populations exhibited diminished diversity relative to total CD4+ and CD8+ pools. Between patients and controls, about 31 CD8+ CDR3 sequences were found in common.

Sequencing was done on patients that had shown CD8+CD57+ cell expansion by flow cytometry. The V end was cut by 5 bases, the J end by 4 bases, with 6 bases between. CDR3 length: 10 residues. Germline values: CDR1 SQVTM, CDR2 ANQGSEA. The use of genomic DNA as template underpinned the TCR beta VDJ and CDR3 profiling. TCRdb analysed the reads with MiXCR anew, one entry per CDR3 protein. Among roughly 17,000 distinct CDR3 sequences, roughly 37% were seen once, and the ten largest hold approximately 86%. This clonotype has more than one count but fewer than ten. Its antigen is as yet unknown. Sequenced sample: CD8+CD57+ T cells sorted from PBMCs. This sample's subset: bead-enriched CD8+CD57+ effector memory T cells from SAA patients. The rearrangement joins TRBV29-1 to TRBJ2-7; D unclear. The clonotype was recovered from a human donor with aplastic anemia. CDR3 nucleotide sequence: TGCAGCGTTACAGAATACGAGCAGTACTTC. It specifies CSVTEYEQYF.